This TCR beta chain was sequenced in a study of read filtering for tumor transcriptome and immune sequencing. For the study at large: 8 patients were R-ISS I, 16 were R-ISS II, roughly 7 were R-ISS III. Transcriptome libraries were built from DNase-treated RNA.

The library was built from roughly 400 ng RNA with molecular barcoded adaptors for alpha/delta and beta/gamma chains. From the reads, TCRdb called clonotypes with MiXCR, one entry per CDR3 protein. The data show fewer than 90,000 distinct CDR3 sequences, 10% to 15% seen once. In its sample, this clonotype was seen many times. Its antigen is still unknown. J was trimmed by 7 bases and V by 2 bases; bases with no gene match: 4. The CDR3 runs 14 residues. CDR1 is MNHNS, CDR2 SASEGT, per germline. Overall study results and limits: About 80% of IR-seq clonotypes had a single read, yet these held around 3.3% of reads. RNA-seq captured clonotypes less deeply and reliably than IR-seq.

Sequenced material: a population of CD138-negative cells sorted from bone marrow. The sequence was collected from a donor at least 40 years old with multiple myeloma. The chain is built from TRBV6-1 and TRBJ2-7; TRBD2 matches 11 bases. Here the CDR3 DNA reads TGTGCCAGCAGTGAAATCAGACTAGCGGGAGAGCAGTACTTC. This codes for CASSEIRLAGEQYF.